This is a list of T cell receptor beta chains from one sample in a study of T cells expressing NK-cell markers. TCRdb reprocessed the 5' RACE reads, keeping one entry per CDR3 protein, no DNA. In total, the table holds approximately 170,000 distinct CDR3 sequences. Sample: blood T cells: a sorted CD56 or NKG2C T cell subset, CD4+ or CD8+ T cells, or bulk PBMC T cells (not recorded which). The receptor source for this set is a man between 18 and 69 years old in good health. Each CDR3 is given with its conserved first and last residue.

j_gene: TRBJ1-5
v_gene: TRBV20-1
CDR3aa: CSARDLVRGLSYSNQPQHF

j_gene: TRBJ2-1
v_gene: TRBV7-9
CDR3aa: CASSFSVSQSSYNEQFF

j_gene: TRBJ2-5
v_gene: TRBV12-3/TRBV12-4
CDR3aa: CASSTGAGEETQYF

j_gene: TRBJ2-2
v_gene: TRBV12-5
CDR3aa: CASGLGQGAVTGELFF

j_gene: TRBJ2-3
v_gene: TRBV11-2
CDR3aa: CASSLEGGTSTDTQYF

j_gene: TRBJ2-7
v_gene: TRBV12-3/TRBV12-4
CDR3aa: CASSIQGKFYEQYF

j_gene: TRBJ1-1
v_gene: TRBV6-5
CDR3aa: CARQQYLGTGPRNTEAFF

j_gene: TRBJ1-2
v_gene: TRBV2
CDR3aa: CASRSLGSLYGYTF

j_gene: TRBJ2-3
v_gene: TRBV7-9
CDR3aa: CASSLLSSGGPTDTQYF

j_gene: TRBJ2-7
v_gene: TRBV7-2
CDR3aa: CASSLDAGGLEQYF

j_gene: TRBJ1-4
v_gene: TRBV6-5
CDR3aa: CASSSGGNQEKLFF

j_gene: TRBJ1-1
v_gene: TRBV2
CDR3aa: CASSPVGGRDTEAFF

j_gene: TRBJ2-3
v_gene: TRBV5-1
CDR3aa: CASSWRGRERADTQYF

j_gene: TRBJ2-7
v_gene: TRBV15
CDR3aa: CATNRPRSSYEQYF

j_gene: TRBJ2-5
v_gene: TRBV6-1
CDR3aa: CASSPGTEYQETQYF

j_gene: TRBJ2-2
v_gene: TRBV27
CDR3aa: CASSLDSTGELFF

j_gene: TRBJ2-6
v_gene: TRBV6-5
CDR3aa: CASSYSREVGANVLTF

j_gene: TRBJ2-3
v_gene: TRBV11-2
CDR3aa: CASSQGSELSTDTQYF

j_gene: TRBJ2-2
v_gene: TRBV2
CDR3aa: CASSDTLGSGSTGELFF

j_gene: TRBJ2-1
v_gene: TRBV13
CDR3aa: CASSQQGGGNEQFF

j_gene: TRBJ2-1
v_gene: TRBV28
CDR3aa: CASSPTRVDNEQFF

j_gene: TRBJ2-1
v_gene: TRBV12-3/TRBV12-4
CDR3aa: CASSLRFGLAETSYNEQFF

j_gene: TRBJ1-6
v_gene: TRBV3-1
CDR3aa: CASSQDGPISSPLHF

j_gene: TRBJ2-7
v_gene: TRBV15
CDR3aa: CATGTGESYEQYF

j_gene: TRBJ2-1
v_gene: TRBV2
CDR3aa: CANLPPPLYNEQFF

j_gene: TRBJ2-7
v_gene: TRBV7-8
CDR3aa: CASSWTANSYEQYF

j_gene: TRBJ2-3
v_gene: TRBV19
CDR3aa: CASSMGAGTTTGDTQYF

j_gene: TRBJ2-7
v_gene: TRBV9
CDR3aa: CASSARDRGYEQYF

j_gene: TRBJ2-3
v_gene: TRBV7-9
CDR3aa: CASIPTSGGGDTQYF

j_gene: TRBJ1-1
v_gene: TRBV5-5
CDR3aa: CASSLHRPTEAFF

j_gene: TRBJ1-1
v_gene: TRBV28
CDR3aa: CASRLGRLNTEAFF